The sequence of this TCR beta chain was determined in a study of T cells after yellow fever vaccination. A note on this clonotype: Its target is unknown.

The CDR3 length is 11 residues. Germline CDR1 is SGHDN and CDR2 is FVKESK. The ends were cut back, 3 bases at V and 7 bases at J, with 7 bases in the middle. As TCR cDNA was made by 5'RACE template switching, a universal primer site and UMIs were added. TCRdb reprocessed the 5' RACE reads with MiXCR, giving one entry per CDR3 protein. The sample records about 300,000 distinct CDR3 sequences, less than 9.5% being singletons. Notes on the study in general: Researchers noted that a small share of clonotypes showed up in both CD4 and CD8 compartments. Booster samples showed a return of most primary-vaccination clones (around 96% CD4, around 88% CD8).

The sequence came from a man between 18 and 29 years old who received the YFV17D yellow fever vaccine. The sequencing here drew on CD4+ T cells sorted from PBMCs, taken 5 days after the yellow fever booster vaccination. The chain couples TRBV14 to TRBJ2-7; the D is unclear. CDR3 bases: TGTGCCAGCAGCCAGGGGAAAGAGCAGTACGTC. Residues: CASSQGKEQYV.